Each of the 31 T cell receptor beta chains below was sequenced from the same sample in a study of shared clonotypes between healthy human individuals. Some clones are missing from TCRdb's copy, which holds only in-frame ones; the method was immunoSEQ multiplex PCR. This table has about 520,000 clones, about 85% appearing once. The sequenced sample consisted of PBMCs. These TCRs come from a woman aged 40 to 49 in good health. Some clones in this sample may be carry-over from other donors' samples.

The rearrangement joins TRBV30 to TRBJ1-1; 7 bases match TRBD1. The germline V gene has CDR1 GTSNPN and CDR2 SVGIG (reference sequence). The ends lost 3 bases at V and 0 bases at J; junction bases unmatched: 7. This CDR3 is 15 amino acids long. The CDR3 loop is CAWSKGQAMNTEAFF. CDR3 bases: TGTGCCTGGAGCAAAGGACAGGCCATGAACACTGAAGCTTTCTTT.

The chain employs TRBV10-2 and TRBJ2-7; TRBD1 is a possible D gene (5 bases). Per the germline V gene, CDR1 is WSHSY and CDR2 is SAAADI. V lost 8 bases, J lost 0 bases, and 17 bases lay in between. The CDR3 totals 15 residues. CDR3 loop: CASLDSFIISYEQYF. The CDR3 nucleotides are TGCGCCAGCCTCGACAGCTTTATAATCTCCTACGAGCAGTACTTC.

This clone was seen only a few times. The chain employs TRBV2 and TRBJ2-4; perhaps D is TRBD1 or TRBD2 (6 bases each). CDR1 and CDR2 (germline): SNHLY, FYNNEI. Trimming removed 4 bases at V and 6 bases at J, with 19 bases between. CDR3 size: 16 residues. Here the CDR3 DNA reads TGTGCCAGCAGTGTGACTTCAGGGGCCGGGGGAAACATTCAGTACTTC. It yields the protein CASSVTSGAGGNIQYF. Drawing the rest from reference TRBV2 and TRBJ2-4, the complete variable domain is EPEVTQTPSHQVTQMGQEVILRCVPISNHLYFYWYRQILGQKVEFLVSFYNNEISEKSEIFDDQFSVERPDGSNFTLKIRSTKLEDSAMYFCASSVTSGAGGNIQYFGAGTRLSVL.

The chain has TRBV5-1 and TRBJ2-5, with TRBD1 matching over 9 bases. This CDR3 is 15 amino acids long. Per germline, CDR1 SGHRS and CDR2 YFSETQ. The ends lost 5 bases at V and 1 base at J; junction bases unmatched: 6. CDR3 amino acids: CASSSTGGTQETQYF. CDR3 bases: TGCGCCAGCAGTTCCACAGGGGGCACCCAAGAGACCCAGTACTTC.

This clone occurred a few times. Given a far larger clone just one base away, this is likely a sequencing read error. The V and J genes are TRBV6-1 and TRBJ1-5; D gene uncertain. V dropped 1 base and J dropped 4 bases, with 5 bases sitting between them. This CDR3 is 13 amino acids long. CDR1 and CDR2 from the germline V gene are MNHNS and SASEGT. The chain's CDR3 is CASSEVVNQPQHF. The CDR3 DNA follows: TGTGCCAGCAGTGAAGTAGTAAATCAGCCCCAGCATTTT.

The genes are TRBV7-3 and TRBJ2-3; 10 bases map to TRBD2. V lost 2 bases, J lost 11 bases, and 7 bases stayed unmatched. Germline V gene sequence: CDR1 SGHTA, CDR2 FQGTGA. The CDR3 totals 14 residues. As DNA, the CDR3 is TGTGCCAGCAGCTTATGGGGACTAGCGTGGATGCAGTATTTT. Translating gives CASSLWGLAWMQYF.

V and J are TRBV4-3 and TRBJ2-1; no clear D gene. The CDR3 loop spans 17 amino acids. V dropped 0 bases and J dropped 2 bases, with 14 bases sitting between them. The V gene's germline CDR1 is LGHNA and CDR2 YSLEER. CDR3: CASSQDPLVMTYNEQFF. The CDR3 DNA reads as TGCGCCAGCAGCCAAGACCCCCTCGTAATGACCTACAATGAGCAGTTCTTC.

The chain has TRBV7-8 and TRBJ2-1, with 7 bases aligning to TRBD2. Losses at the gene ends were 1 base for V and 4 bases for J; bases not matched to a gene: 7. This CDR3 is built from 16 residues. Germline-derived CDR1 and CDR2 are SGHVS and FQNEAQ. The CDR3: CASSLGRAGMYNEQFF. The DNA for the CDR3 is TGTGCCAGCAGCTTAGGGCGAGCGGGAATGTACAATGAGCAGTTCTTC.

The chain recombines TRBV25-1 with TRBJ1-1; possible D gene TRBD1, 5 bases. Per the germline V gene, CDR1 is MGHDK and CDR2 is SYGVNS. The CDR3 has 13 residues. Trimming pared 1 base from V and 11 bases from J, leaving 14 bases between. This CDR3 reads CASSESGRSRAFF. The CDR3 coding sequence is TGTGCCAGCAGTGAATCGGGACGGTCGAGGGCTTTCTTT.

The count of this clone is one. This chain joins TRBV7-3 and TRBJ1-1, with TRBD1 as a possible D gene (5 bases). V shed 9 bases and J shed 1 base, with 27 bases lying between them. This CDR3 is built from 18 residues. The germline V gene has CDR1 SGHTA and CDR2 FQGTGA. The CDR3: CASPGGRAGDTQNTEAFF. As DNA, the CDR3 is TGTGCCAGTCCCGGAGGGCGGGCGGGGGATACCCAGAACACTGAAGCTTTCTTT.

The chain joins TRBV10-3 to TRBJ2-3; D not resolved. The V gene's germline CDR1 is ENHRY and CDR2 SYGVKD. V dropped 4 bases and J dropped 5 bases, with 4 bases sitting between them. The CDR3 is made up of 11 amino acids. The DNA for the CDR3 is TGTGCCATCAGTGCAGGAGATACGCAGTATTTT. Its protein is CAISAGDTQYF.

This clone was detected only a few times. Being one base from a much bigger clone, this may be a read error. Other DNA sequences in the sample encode the same CDR3. V and J are TRBV19 and TRBJ1-1; possibly TRBD1 for D (6 bases). CDR3 length: 13 amino acids. The ends were cut back, 7 bases at V and 5 bases at J, with 14 bases in the middle. CDR1 and CDR2 from the germline V gene are LNHDA and SQIVND (reference sequence). CDR3 coding DNA: TGTGCCAGTATGGTGAGGGGGACTACTGAAGCTTTCTTT. Protein product: CASMVRGTTEAFF.

About this clone itself: This likely came from a read error, as a far larger clone is one base away. The gene calls are TRBV6-6 and TRBJ2-3, with TRBD2 matching over 12 bases. The CDR3 is made up of 14 amino acids. Germline-derived CDR1 and CDR2 are MNHNY and SVGAGI (reference sequence). As DNA, the CDR3 is TGTGCCAGCAGAACTAGCGGGAGGACAGGTACGCAGTATTTT. Encoded protein: CASRTSGRTGTQYF.

The chain couples TRBV9 to TRBJ2-7, with D uncertain. V was cut by 0 bases and J by 0 bases, with 13 bases left in between. The germline V gene has CDR1 SGDLS and CDR2 YYNGEE. The CDR3 has 16 amino acids. CDR3 bases: TGTGCCAGCAGCGTAGGAGGATTAGATCCCTCCTACGAGCAGTACTTC. Amino acid sequence: CASSVGGLDPSYEQYF.

The CDR3 DNA follows: TGTGCCAGCAGCGGAGGGAGTGGTAGTCAGCCCCAGCATTTT. This encodes CASSGGSGSQPQHF. This chain uses TRBV9 with TRBJ1-5; D unclear. The CDR3 covers 14 residues. Germline CDR1 reads SGDLS; CDR2 reads YYNGEE. The ends were cut back, 3 bases at V and 6 bases at J, with 13 bases in the middle.

V usage is TRBV4-1 and J usage is TRBJ2-7; 10 bases are a match to TRBD1. The germline V gene encodes CDR1 MGHRA and CDR2 YSYEKL. This CDR3 region has 16 residues. J gave up 12 bases and V 2 bases, and 16 bases lay outside the gene matches. CDR3 sequence (DNA): TGCGCCAGCAGCCAACCTACCGACAGGGGGCGGCAGAAACGGTACTTC. Translating it yields CASSQPTDRGRQKRYF.

The table lists this clone with many counts. The genes are TRBV6-4 and TRBJ2-3; the match to TRBD2 covers 8 bases. The CDR3 extends over 15 amino acids. In germline, CDR1 is MRHNA, CDR2 SNTAGT. The J segment lost 5 bases and the V segment lost 6 bases, leaving 10 bases of the junction unmatched. The CDR3 loop reads CASSPAGDGKDTQYF. As DNA, the CDR3 is TGTGCCAGCAGCCCAGCGGGAGATGGGAAAGATACGCAGTATTTT.

V gene TRBV28 combines with J gene TRBJ1-2, with D hard to call. The CDR3 is made up of 14 amino acids. V gave up 6 bases and J gave up 2 bases, with 13 bases separating them. Germline V gene lookup returns CDR1 MDHEN and CDR2 SYDVKM. CDR3 region: CASSSRGPNYGYTF. DNA for the CDR3: TGTGCCAGCAGCTCACGAGGCCCCAACTATGGCTACACCTTC.

The V and J genes are TRBV18 and TRBJ1-5, with 7 bases that match TRBD1. This CDR3 has 16 residues. CDR1 and CDR2 from the germline V gene are KGHSH and LQKENI. Germline trimming cut 3 bases from V and 3 bases from J; bases unmatched to any gene: 8. Here the CDR3 DNA reads TGTGCCAGCTCACCCTGGGGGACAGAGGTCAATCAGCCCCAGCATTTT. Translation gives CASSPWGTEVNQPQHF.

This clone was counted only a few times. This likely reflects a read error, since a far larger clone is one base away. Other DNA sequences in the sample encode the same CDR3. The CDR3 here is CSGGTAQETQYF. The CDR3 coding sequence is TGTAGCGGGGGGACAGCCCAAGAGACCCAGTACTTC. This chain joins TRBV29-1 and TRBJ2-5; 10 bases are shared with TRBD2. The CDR3 is made up of 12 amino acids. Germline values: CDR1 SQVTM, CDR2 ANQGSEA.

On this clone itself: The likely explanation is a read error, given a far larger clone one base away. Different DNA sequences within this sample yield the same CDR3. The chain has TRBV4-3 and TRBJ2-2; the D gene is possibly TRBD2 (7 bases). V shed 0 bases and J shed 6 bases, with 14 bases lying between them. The CDR3 runs 16 residues. The germline gives CDR1 LGHNA, CDR2 YSLEER. The CDR3 DNA is TGCGCCAGCAGCCAAGATACGCTGGGGGGGCCCGGGGAGCTGTTTTTT. This sequence encodes CASSQDTLGGPGELFF.

The chain joins TRBV28 to TRBJ1-5; TRBD1 matches 12 bases. Germline V CDR1 and CDR2: MDHEN, SYDVKM. J lost 3 bases, V lost 4 bases, and 7 bases had no gene match. The CDR3 loop spans 17 amino acids. CDR3 sequence reads: CASSSTGTGGNNQPQHF. The CDR3 DNA reads TGTGCCAGCAGTTCCACCGGGACAGGGGGCAACAATCAGCCCCAGCATTTT.

This sequence joins TRBV29-1 and TRBJ2-1; D remains ambiguous. There are 14 residues in the CDR3. V was pared by 5 bases and J by 5 bases, with 16 bases between. Germline loops: CDR1 SQVTM, CDR2 ANQGSEA. The CDR3 region has the DNA TGCAGCGTTACCTCTAGGATGAGTGACAATGAGCAGTTCTTC. Protein product: CSVTSRMSDNEQFF.

The table lists this clone with a few counts. The rearrangement uses TRBV5-4 and TRBJ2-2, with TRBD1 matching 8 bases. Germline V gene sequence: CDR1 SGHNT, CDR2 YYREEE (reference sequence). The CDR3 contains 17 residues. Unmatched junction bases numbered 8, after V lost 0 bases and J lost 4 bases. The CDR3: CASSLAGEQGATGELFF. As DNA, the CDR3 is TGTGCCAGCAGCTTGGCCGGGGAGCAGGGGGCCACCGGGGAGCTGTTTTTT.

Comment on this clone: Within the sample, other DNA sequences also encode this same CDR3. The rearrangement joins TRBV5-1 to TRBJ2-3; 13 nucleotides line up with TRBD2. This CDR3 spans 15 amino acids. From germline, CDR1 is SGHRS and CDR2 YFSETQ. J was trimmed by 3 bases and V by 4 bases; bases with no gene match: 2. The CDR3 sequence is CASSLTSGGTDTQYF. For the CDR3, the DNA is TGCGCCAGCAGCCTGACTAGCGGGGGGACAGATACGCAGTATTTT.

This chain joins TRBV5-4 and TRBJ1-2; 9 bases agree with TRBD1. Germline V CDR1 and CDR2: SGHNT, YYREEE (reference sequence). The CDR3 is made up of 13 amino acids. The J segment lost 8 bases and the V segment lost 4 bases, leaving 6 bases of the junction unmatched. The CDR3 nucleotides read TGTGCCAGCAGCCACCCGGACAGGGGCGGCTACACCTTC. It specifies CASSHPDRGGYTF.

On this clone: This likely traces to a read error, being one base from a far larger clone. The rearrangement links TRBV5-1 to TRBJ1-1, with TRBD1 as a possible D gene (5 bases). Trimming stripped 2 bases from V and 2 bases from J, with 13 bases between. In germline, CDR1 is SGHRS, CDR2 YFSETQ. CDR3 length equals 15 residues. This chain's CDR3 is CASSFWATDNTEAFF. CDR3 nucleotides: TGCGCCAGCAGCTTTTGGGCGACAGATAACACTGAAGCTTTCTTT.

The gene calls are TRBV10-2 and TRBJ1-1; no firm D call. Trimming removed 4 bases at V and 5 bases at J, with 8 bases between. Germline values: CDR1 WSHSY, CDR2 SAAADI. This CDR3 region has 12 residues. The CDR3 loop reads CASSGRQTEAFF. In nucleotides, the CDR3 is TGCGCCAGCAGTGGGCGGCAGACTGAAGCTTTCTTT.

V gene TRBV27 combines with J gene TRBJ1-2; D uncertain. Trimming pared 0 bases from V and 4 bases from J, leaving 15 bases between. The CDR3 consists of 16 residues. Germline V gene data show CDR1 as MNHEY and CDR2 as SMNVEV (reference sequence). The CDR3 bases are TGTGCCAGCAGTTTATCGAGGTCAAGGGTTGGCTATGGCTACACCTTC. Its protein is CASSLSRSRVGYGYTF.

The genes are TRBV30 and TRBJ1-5, with D perhaps matching TRBD1 (5 bases). The CDR3 runs 15 residues. Looked up from germline, CDR1 is GTSNPN and CDR2 is SVGIG (reference sequence). The V gene lost 5 bases and the J gene lost 2 bases, with 16 bases spanning the gap. The CDR3 reads CAWGTGNLGNQPQHF. The CDR3 DNA reads as TGTGCCTGGGGGACCGGGAATTTGGGCAATCAGCCCCAGCATTTT.

With regard to this clone: This may be a read error, as it is one base from a much larger clone. CDR3 amino acids: CASSKGTSVSYEQFF. The CDR3 nucleotides read TGTGCCAGCAGCAAAGGGACTAGCGTGAGCTATGAGCAGTTCTTC. The chain employs TRBV2 and TRBJ2-1; 10 nucleotides align to TRBD2. V lost 6 bases, J lost 8 bases, and 10 bases stayed unmatched. CDR1 is SNHLY, CDR2 FYNNEI, per germline. The CDR3 covers 15 residues.